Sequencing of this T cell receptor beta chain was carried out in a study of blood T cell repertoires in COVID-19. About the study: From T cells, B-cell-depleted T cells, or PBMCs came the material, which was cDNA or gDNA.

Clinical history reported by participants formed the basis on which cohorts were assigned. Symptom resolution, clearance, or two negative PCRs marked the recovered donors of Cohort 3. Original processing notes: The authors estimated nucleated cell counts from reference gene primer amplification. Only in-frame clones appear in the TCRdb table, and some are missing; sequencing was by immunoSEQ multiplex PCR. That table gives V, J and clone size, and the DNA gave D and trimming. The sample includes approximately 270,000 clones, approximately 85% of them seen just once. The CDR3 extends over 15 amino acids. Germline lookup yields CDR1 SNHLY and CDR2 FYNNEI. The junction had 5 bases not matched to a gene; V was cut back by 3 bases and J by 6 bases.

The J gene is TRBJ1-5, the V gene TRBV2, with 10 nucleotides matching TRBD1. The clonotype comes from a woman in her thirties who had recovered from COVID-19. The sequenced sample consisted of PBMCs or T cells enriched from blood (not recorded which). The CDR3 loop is CASSEDRGSGQPQHF. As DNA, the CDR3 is TGTGCCAGCAGTGAGGACAGGGGGTCGGGTCAGCCCCAGCATTTT.